The present T cell receptor (beta chain) was sequenced within a study of shared clonotypes between healthy human individuals. Only CD45RO-negative cells positively selected for CCR7 counted as naive CD8 cells, so terminally differentiated effector memory CD45RA+ cells were excluded. Germline CDR1 is SGDLS and CDR2 is YYNGEE. The CDR3 runs to 19 residues. Trimming took 3 bases from V and 4 from J, leaving 26 bases between them. Replicate sorted-subset PCRs were loaded with around 0.2 ug DNA, about 28,000 T cell genomes. Sequencing was performed with immunoSEQ multiplex PCR; in TCRdb, only in-frame clones are kept and a portion is missing. The table has around 2,000,000 clones, about 95% seen once.

This TCR was sampled from a man aged 18 to 30 in good health. The source material was naive CD8+ T cells sorted from blood. J is TRBJ2-1 and V is TRBV9; TRBD1 might be the D (6 bases). The CDR3 DNA reads TGTGCCAGCAGCGACGCCCCAGGGGCAGATCGACCGGCATACAATGAGCAGTTCTTC. Amino acids: CASSDAPGADRPAYNEQFF.